These T cell receptor beta chains were read from a single sample in a study of cytomegalovirus exposure and HLA in healthy donors. The repertoire was sequenced with immunoSEQ multiplex PCR; TCRdb's copy has only in-frame clones and lacks some. This sample carries about 160,000 clones, more than 60% of them seen once, and the ten largest clones take around 3.1%. The sample taken for sequencing was PBMCs. These receptors originate from a woman aged 50 to 65 in good health and CMV-seropositive. Each CDR3 is given with its conserved first and last residue. A D gene is named only where the DNA matches it firmly. Clone size appears in some rows only: once, few, many, or a class for an expanded clone.

V,size,J,D,CDR3,DNA
TRBV28,-,TRBJ2-5,-,CASSSRTKETQYF,TGTGCCAGCAGTTCTAGGACAAAAGAGACCCAGTACTTC
TRBV18,-,TRBJ1-1,TRBD1,CASSPTTGTAEAFF,TGTGCCAGCTCACCGACGACAGGGACCGCTGAAGCTTTCTTT
TRBV5-6,few,TRBJ1-5,-,CASSLGLSNQPQHF,TGTGCCAGCAGCCTGGGACTCAGCAATCAGCCCCAGCATTTT
TRBV11-3,-,TRBJ2-4,-,CASSFGGGGNSQYF,TGTGCCAGCAGCTTCGGGGGAGGGGGAAACAGTCAGTACTTC
TRBV6-5,-,TRBJ2-1,-,CASSYDLSSYNEQFF,TGTGCCAGCAGTTACGACTTGTCCTCCTACAATGAGCAGTTCTTC
TRBV18,few,TRBJ2-6,-,CASSPRTALSGANVLTF,TGTGCCAGCTCACCGAGGACAGCCCTCTCTGGGGCCAACGTCCTGACTTTC
TRBV7-8,-,TRBJ2-7,TRBD2,CASSPVGLAGAPYDEQYF,TGTGCCAGCAGCCCCGTGGGGCTAGCGGGGGCCCCCTACGACGAGCAGTACTTC
TRBV7-6,-,TRBJ1-2,TRBD1,CASSSPDRGEDGYTF,TGTGCCAGCAGCTCACCTGACAGGGGCGAAGATGGCTACACCTTC
TRBV6-6,-,TRBJ1-2,-,CASSYGGEGYTF,TGTGCCAGCAGTTACGGGGGGGAGGGCTACACCTTC
TRBV29-1,-,TRBJ2-5,-,CSATKTQETQYF,TGCAGCGCCACAAAGACTCAAGAGACCCAGTACTTC
TRBV6-5,-,TRBJ1-1,TRBD1,CASSSGQRGTEAFF,TGTGCCAGCAGTTCGGGACAGAGAGGAACTGAAGCTTTCTTT
TRBV5-6,few,TRBJ1-1,TRBD1,CASSAWTGTTEAFF,TGTGCCAGCAGCGCCTGGACAGGGACCACTGAAGCTTTCTTT
TRBV7-2,-,TRBJ2-1,-,CASSPRRPGLLYNEQFF,TGTGCCAGCAGCCCTCGACGCCCGGGACTCCTCTACAATGAGCAGTTCTTC
TRBV6-4,-,TRBJ2-3,TRBD2,CASARTSGSTDTQYF,TGTGCCAGCGCCCGGACTAGCGGGAGCACAGATACGCAGTATTTT
TRBV10-3,few,TRBJ2-2,-,CATMTGRGATGELFF,TGTGCCACCATGACAGGGCGGGGGGCCACCGGGGAGCTGTTTTTT
TRBV20-1,-,TRBJ2-3,-,CSAGLANTQYF,TGCAGTGCTGGCTTAGCAAATACGCAGTATTTT
TRBV29-1,-,TRBJ2-3,TRBD2,CSVLPGLAGDWRGADTQYF,TGCAGCGTGCTACCGGGACTAGCGGGAGATTGGAGGGGGGCAGATACGCAGTATTTT
TRBV30,once,TRBJ1-1,TRBD1,CAWRRAGGASGEAFF,TGTGCCTGGAGGAGAGCAGGGGGCGCCTCGGGTGAAGCTTTCTTT
TRBV19,-,TRBJ2-3,-,CASSTERTDTQYF,TGTGCCAGTAGTACGGAGCGCACAGATACGCAGTATTTT
TRBV2,-,TRBJ1-1,TRBD1,CASSEADRGTEAFF,TGTGCCAGCAGTGAAGCGGACAGGGGGACTGAAGCTTTCTTT
TRBV7-6,-,TRBJ1-2,-,CASSTLGNGYTF,TGTGCCAGCAGCACCCTCGGGAATGGCTACACCTTC
TRBV29-1,-,TRBJ1-1,TRBD1,CSFMGTGGMNTEAFF,TGCAGCTTCATGGGCACAGGGGGGATGAACACTGAAGCTTTCTTT
TRBV9,-,TRBJ1-6,TRBD1,CASSVGQGHSPLHF,TGTGCCAGCAGCGTAGGACAGGGACATTCACCCCTCCACTTT
TRBV9,-,TRBJ1-1,-,CASSGGDGTNTEAFF,TGTGCCAGCAGCGGGGGGGACGGCACGAACACTGAAGCTTTCTTT
TRBV13,once,TRBJ2-5,-,CASSLGTDRQETQYF,TGTGCCAGCAGCTTAGGGACAGATCGACAAGAGACCCAGTACTTC
TRBV2,-,TRBJ2-7,-,CASSEVSGAVGNEQYF,TGTGCCAGCAGTGAAGTCTCAGGGGCCGTAGGCAACGAGCAGTACTTC
TRBV9,once,TRBJ2-1,TRBD2,CASSVSGGSYNEQFF,TGTGCCAGCAGCGTTTCGGGAGGGAGCTACAATGAGCAGTTCTTC
TRBV18,-,TRBJ1-2,-,CASSPEGLGYGYTF,TGTGCCAGCTCACCGGAGGGGCTTGGCTATGGCTACACCTTC
TRBV11-3,-,TRBJ1-1,-,CASSSPTMNTEAFF,TGTGCCAGCAGCTCTCCCACTATGAACACTGAAGCTTTCTTT
TRBV7-2,-,TRBJ1-1,-,CASSLVTKRGFVTEAFF,TGTGCCAGCAGCTTAGTCACGAAGAGGGGGTTTGTTACTGAAGCTTTCTTT
TRBV6-6,-,TRBJ1-2,-,CATLGGDYGYTF,TGTGCCACCCTAGGGGGGGACTATGGCTACACCTTC
TRBV19,-,TRBJ1-5,-,CASWGGRWGNQPQHF,TGTGCCAGTTGGGGGGGCCGGTGGGGCAATCAGCCCCAGCATTTT
TRBV7-9,-,TRBJ2-7,-,CASSFATGTPRPPEQYF,TGTGCCAGCAGCTTCGCAACCGGGACTCCTCGTCCCCCCGAGCAGTACTTC
TRBV9,few,TRBJ1-2,-,CASSVVDSPSYGYTF,TGTGCCAGCAGCGTAGTGGACAGCCCCAGCTATGGCTACACCTTC
TRBV6-1,-,TRBJ2-7,-,CASSEPGGRDEQYF,TGTGCCAGCAGTGAACCGGGTGGCAGGGACGAGCAGTACTTC
TRBV19,-,TRBJ1-1,TRBD1,CASNNRGATPFF,TGTGCCAGTAATAACAGGGGGGCCACTCCTTTCTTT
TRBV27,few,TRBJ2-3,-,CASGPANGADTQYF,TGTGCCAGCGGCCCAGCGAACGGGGCAGATACGCAGTATTTT
TRBV7-9,-,TRBJ1-4,TRBD1,CAARQGTATNEKLFF,TGTGCGGCTCGACAGGGGACTGCAACTAATGAAAAACTGTTTTTT
TRBV7-2,-,TRBJ2-7,-,CASSQGRPALSEQYF,TGTGCCAGCAGCCAGGGCAGGCCAGCCCTTTCGGAGCAGTACTTC
TRBV4-3,-,TRBJ1-2,-,CASSRTGTSYGYTF,TGCGCCAGCAGCCGAACAGGGACGAGCTATGGCTACACCTTC
TRBV12-5,-,TRBJ2-1,-,CASVPDSHNEQFF,TGTGCTAGTGTTCCGGACAGTCACAATGAGCAGTTCTTC
TRBV7-2,-,TRBJ1-2,-,CASSLENFPNYGYTF,TGTGCCAGCAGCTTAGAGAACTTCCCTAACTATGGCTACACCTTC
TRBV11-2,-,TRBJ2-2,-,CASRYGAGNTGELFF,TGTGCCAGCCGTTATGGGGCAGGGAACACCGGGGAGCTGTTTTTT
TRBV2,-,TRBJ2-1,-,CASSPTGSYNEQFF,TGTGCCAGCAGTCCAACAGGGTCCTACAATGAGCAGTTCTTC
TRBV7-2,-,TRBJ2-3,TRBD2,CASSLEGPSGRPNF,TGTGCCAGCAGCTTAGAAGGACCTAGCGGGAGGCCCAATTTT
TRBV30,few,TRBJ2-1,TRBD2,CASLAGGPSYNEQFF,TGTGCCAGTCTAGCGGGGGGGCCTTCTTATAATGAGCAGTTCTTC
TRBV5-1,-,TRBJ1-1,TRBD1,CASSFTGGRAEAFF,TGCGCCAGCAGCTTTACAGGGGGCAGGGCTGAAGCTTTCTTT
TRBV30,-,TRBJ1-2,-,CAWSVRGWGVGGYTF,TGTGCCTGGAGTGTACGAGGGTGGGGAGTAGGCGGCTACACCTTC
TRBV18,-,TRBJ2-1,-,CASSPTWSSYNEQFF,TGTGCCAGCTCCCCGACCTGGAGCTCCTACAATGAGCAGTTCTTC
TRBV5-6,-,TRBJ2-1,-,CASSLGRRAIYNEQFF,TGTGCCAGCAGCTTGGGACGGCGGGCGATATACAATGAGCAGTTCTTC